This TCR beta chain came from a study of siplizumab effects on memory and regulatory T cells (dated by TCRdb to the late 2010s). With regard to the full study: The study looked at the effect of siplizumab, an anti-CD2 antibody, on alloreactive T-cell subsets in allogeneic mixed lymphocyte reactions made from human PBMCs.

TCRbeta CDR3 sequencing was performed on sorted unstimulated T cells and on proliferating T cells recovered from mixed lymphocyte reactions. Fresh whole blood from nine to ten HLA-typed healthy donors was used as the source from which PBMCs were isolated. On this clone: Its antigen specificity is not known. One base away there is no much larger clone; base qualities are not given.

The CDR3, from cysteine to phenylalanine, totals 17 residues. Only the CDR3 DNA stays, 51 bases, in frame from base 1. The germline V gene provides CDR1 SGHDN and CDR2 FVKESK. V is cut by 0 bases and J by 3 bases, and the space between the germline ends is 17 bases. The method behind the library was the immunoSEQ multiplex PCR assay. Around 100,000 TCR templates per sample were assayed by the deep sequencing platform. Genomic DNA extracted from sorted T cells was used for TCRbeta CDR3 sequencing. In the original analysis: The R programming language was used for the clonal analysis of the TCRbeta CDR3 data. Alloreactive CD4+ and CD8+ clones were identified by comparing unstimulated samples to CFSE-low samples taken after the reaction. By matching sequences to the repertoires of sorted unstimulated Treg and non-Treg cells, each alloreactive CD4+ clone was assigned a regulatory or non-regulatory origin. TCRdb limited this immuneACCESS table to in-frame rearrangements with V and J called. A share of clones is missing; checked studies link under half to unresolved V genes, and the rest is unexplained. That table is the source of V, J and clone size, and D and trimming were worked out from the DNA. The sample table shows approximately 100,000 clones, and about 90% are seen once. The top ten clonotypes cover 2.5% to 3% of the sample.

General conclusions and limits of the study: Roughly 80-97% of proliferating CD4+ or CD8+ clones could not be assigned a naive or memory phenotype. Because sequences below about 10^-5 frequency were poorly captured, only a minor fraction of alloreactive clones could be mapped to unstimulated subsets. In reactions with siplizumab, an average of about 69% of mappable alloreactive CD4+ clones were Treg-derived, compared with around 28% in control reactions. Unstimulated naive T cells appeared to be more diverse than memory T cells, and naive cells seemed to make a substantial contribution to the alloresponse. Siplizumab significantly lowered the cumulative frequency of alloreactive sequences that could be traced to unstimulated CD4+ memory T cells. No functional confirmation was obtained for the suppressive function of proliferating Tregs from siplizumab cultures.

This clonotype was obtained from a human donor in good health. Some clones in this sample may be carry-over from other donors' samples. The chain employs TRBV14 and TRBJ2-5, with the D gene uncertain. The source material was CD4+ T cells sorted from blood. The DNA reads as follows: TGTGCCAGCAGCCAAGAGTGGGGAAGGCGGTCCAAAGAGACCCAGTACTTC. It translates as CASSQEWGRRSKETQYF.